The 18 T cell receptor beta chains given below trace back to one sample, sequenced in a study of PD-1 blockade in classical Hodgkin lymphoma. Noted time point: cycle 4 day 1 (C4D1), after 5 to 7 weeks of nivolumab. Autologous stem cell transplantation was followed by relapse in every patient, and brentuximab vedotin exposure varied. Sequencing was performed with immunoSEQ multiplex PCR; in TCRdb, only in-frame clones are kept and a portion is missing. Here the sample spans over 15,000 clones, 76% being singletons. The sequences come from peripheral blood mononuclear cells (PBMCs), collected before the fourth cycle of nivolumab. All receptors derive from a human donor with classical Hodgkin lymphoma.

V usage is TRBV30 and J usage is TRBJ1-3; D is unclear. This CDR3 is built from 13 residues. V was cut by 0 bases and J by 0 bases, with 3 bases left in between. Germline V gene sequence: CDR1 GTSNPN, CDR2 SVGIG (reference sequence). The CDR3 protein is CAWSVGSGNTIYF. The CDR3 bases are TGTGCCTGGAGTGTTGGCTCTGGAAACACCATATATTTT.

The J gene is TRBJ1-5, the V gene TRBV19; D remains ambiguous. Germline CDR1 is LNHDA and CDR2 is SQIVND (reference sequence). Trimming removed 5 bases from V and 4 bases from J, with 12 bases in between. The CDR3 is 14 residues long. CDR3 residues: CASSLGYGNQPQHF. CDR3 nucleotides: TGTGCCAGTAGTTTGGGGTATGGAAATCAGCCCCAGCATTTT.

This chain links TRBV19 with TRBJ1-5; D gene ambiguous. Per germline, CDR1 LNHDA and CDR2 SQIVND (reference sequence). The V end was cut by 4 bases, the J end by 6 bases, with 16 bases between. The CDR3 covers 15 residues. The CDR3 protein is CASSTSPARGQPQHF. The CDR3 DNA is TGTGCCAGTAGTACGTCGCCGGCGCGGGGTCAGCCCCAGCATTTT. Full variable domain (remainder filled in from reference TRBV19 and TRBJ1-5): DGGITQSPKYLFRKEGQNVTLSCEQNLNHDAMYWYRQDPGQGLRLIYYSQIVNDFQKGDIAEGYSVSREKKESFPLTVTSAQKNPTAFYLCASSTSPARGQPQHFGDGTRLSIL.

As for this clone: Other DNA sequences of this sample code for an identical CDR3. This chain joins TRBV6-1 and TRBJ1-4; 11 bases agree with TRBD1. The germline V gene has CDR1 MNHNS and CDR2 SASEGT. The length of the CDR3 is 16 residues. The trim removed 4 bases at V and 5 bases at J, leaving 6 bases unmatched. The CDR3 loop reads CASSAGTGGANEKLFF. CDR3 DNA sequence: TGTGCCAGCAGTGCCGGGACAGGGGGTGCGAATGAAAAACTGTTTTTT.

This clone was counted a few times. The chain carries TRBV7-9 and TRBJ2-7; 7 positions agree with TRBD1. The CDR3 covers 13 residues. Trimming removed 5 bases from V and 7 bases from J; junction bases left unmatched: 8. Per the germline V gene, CDR1 is SEHNR and CDR2 is FQNEAQ (reference sequence). CDR3 region: CASSKNQGEEQYF. The CDR3 DNA sequence: TGTGCCAGCAGCAAAAACCAGGGGGAGGAGCAGTACTTC.

The J gene is TRBJ1-6, the V gene TRBV4-2, with a weak D call TRBD1 (6 bases). The CDR3 sequence is 14 residues long. The germline V and J ends were trimmed by 0 bases and 7 bases, with 7 bases remaining between them. The germline V gene has CDR1 LGHNA and CDR2 YNFKEQ. The CDR3: CASSQETGNSPLHF. CDR3 coding DNA: TGTGCCAGCAGCCAAGAAACAGGGAATTCACCCCTCCACTTT.

The chain's CDR3 is CASSQSWDRGYEQYF. CDR3 DNA sequence: TGTGCCAGCAGCCAATCTTGGGACAGGGGGTACGAGCAGTACTTC. This chain uses TRBV16 with TRBJ2-7, with 11 bases that match TRBD1. Germline values: CDR1 KGHSY, CDR2 FQNENV. The CDR3 covers 15 residues. V was clipped by 0 bases and J by 4 bases; unmatched bases: 2.

The chain employs TRBV7-9 and TRBJ1-3, with D tentatively TRBD1 (6 bases). Germline V gene data show CDR1 as SEHNR and CDR2 as FQNEAQ (reference sequence). This CDR3 is built from 13 residues. V lost 9 bases and J 11 bases, leaving 20 bases between the germline ends. The CDR3 spells CASRAGTSYAIYF. For the CDR3, the DNA is TGTGCCAGTAGGGCAGGGACAAGTTACGCCATATATTTT.

This clone was counted only a few times. CDR3 region: CASCLTASGGYNEQFF. The CDR3 bases are TGTGCCAGTTGCCTCACTGCTAGCGGGGGCTACAATGAGCAGTTCTTC. V gene TRBV19 combines with J gene TRBJ2-1, with 10 positions matching TRBD2. Germline V gives CDR1 LNHDA, CDR2 SQIVND (reference sequence). CDR3 size: 16 residues. With 8 bases clipped from V and 3 bases from J, the junction kept 10 bases outside the gene matches.

The genes are TRBV7-9 and TRBJ2-7; perhaps TRBD2 as D (5 bases). The CDR3 totals 14 residues. Deletions cut 0 bases from V and 6 bases from J, with 12 bases between. Germline V gene sequence: CDR1 SEHNR, CDR2 FQNEAQ (reference sequence). The CDR3 DNA is TGTGCCAGCAGCTTAGCGCTAGGGAGAGGCGAGCAGTACTTC. Amino acids: CASSLALGRGEQYF.

The chain has TRBV28 and TRBJ2-1; tentatively, D is TRBD2 (5 bases). V was pared by 7 bases and J by 5 bases, with 15 bases between. Germline loops: CDR1 MDHEN, CDR2 SYDVKM. This CDR3 is built from 14 residues. The CDR3 loop reads CASIRPGINNEQFF. In DNA form, the CDR3 reads TGTGCCAGCATCCGGCCGGGAATTAACAATGAGCAGTTCTTC.

This chain uses TRBV27 with TRBJ1-1, with 9 bases lining up with TRBD1. V lost 2 bases and J lost 5; bases outside the gene matches: 6. CDR3 length equals 15 residues. CDR1 is MNHEY and CDR2 is SMNVEV in the germline V gene (reference sequence). The CDR3 spells CASSLGRDRDTEAFF. As DNA, the CDR3 is TGTGCCAGCAGTTTAGGCCGGGACAGGGATACTGAAGCTTTCTTT.

This chain links TRBV4-3 with TRBJ1-1; D not resolved. The CDR3 totals 14 residues. Looked up from germline, CDR1 is LGHNA and CDR2 is YSLEER. V was shortened by 1 base and J by 2 bases, with 8 bases between the two germline ends. The CDR3 nucleotides are TGCGCCAGCAGCCAAGTTCGCAGTAACACTGAAGCTTTCTTT. It is translated as CASSQVRSNTEAFF.

This clone has more than one count but fewer than ten. V gene TRBV6-4 combines with J gene TRBJ1-2; no reliable D call. The ends were cut back, 8 bases at V and 8 bases at J, with 12 bases in the middle. This CDR3 comprises 11 residues. CDR1 and CDR2 (germline): MRHNA, SNTAGT. The CDR3, as DNA: TGTGCCAGCGTAAAGGGAGCCGGCTACACCTTC. Protein: CASVKGAGYTF.

The CDR3 DNA reads TGTGCCTGGAGTGTAAGGGATACCTACGAGCAGTACTTC. Translation: CAWSVRDTYEQYF. The chain uses TRBV30 and TRBJ2-7; D not certain. With 0 bases removed from V and 2 bases from J, the gap between germline ends came to 8 bases. The CDR3 loop spans 13 amino acids. CDR1 GTSNPN and CDR2 SVGIG come from the germline V gene (reference sequence).

The rearrangement uses TRBV6-1 and TRBJ2-3; TRBD2 matches at 7 bases. The CDR3 contains 12 residues. Germline loops: CDR1 MNHNS, CDR2 SASEGT. The junction had 4 bases not matched to a gene; V was cut back by 7 bases and J by 6 bases. The CDR3 DNA sequence: TGTGCCAGCACCGTGGGGGGGGATACGCAGTATTTT. Residues: CASTVGGDTQYF.

The rearrangement links TRBV29-1 to TRBJ1-5; D gene ambiguous. V was cut by 0 bases and J by 4 bases, with 4 bases left in between. CDR1 is SQVTM, CDR2 ANQGSEA, per germline. The CDR3 has 12 residues. The CDR3 sequence: CSVEDGNQPQHF. CDR3 in DNA: TGCAGCGTTGAAGATGGTAATCAGCCCCAGCATTTT.

The chain couples TRBV10-3 to TRBJ2-3, with 8 bases identical to TRBD2. V dropped 8 bases and J dropped 2; count of bases not matched to a gene: 6. Germline lookup yields CDR1 ENHRY and CDR2 SYGVKD. The CDR3 consists of 14 residues. CDR3 sequence: CAIAGGGPTDTQYF. CDR3 in DNA: TGTGCCATCGCAGGCGGGGGGCCCACAGATACGCAGTATTTT.